Each of the 12 T cell receptor beta chains below was sequenced from the same sample in a study of blood T cell repertoires in COVID-19. Profiling relied on immunoSEQ multiplex PCR, and the TCRdb table lists in-frame clones only, not all of them. This sample yields a few hundred thousand clones, of which approximately 90% are seen a single time; 10% to 15% belongs to the top ten. Input material: peripheral blood. Source of these receptors: a woman between 45 and 60 years old with COVID-19, enrolled during active disease.

This chain links TRBV19 with TRBJ1-2; D unresolved. Germline V gives CDR1 LNHDA, CDR2 SQIVND (reference sequence). V gave up 3 bases and J gave up 3 bases, with 14 bases separating them. The CDR3 has 15 residues. The CDR3 spells CASSIISENDYGYTF. CDR3 nucleotide sequence: TGTGCCAGTAGTATTATATCCGAGAATGACTATGGCTACACCTTC. The full variable domain, with the rest looked up from reference TRBV19 and TRBJ1-2, is DGGITQSPKYLFRKEGQNVTLSCEQNLNHDAMYWYRQDPGQGLRLIYYSQIVNDFQKGDIAEGYSVSREKKESFPLTVTSAQKNPTAFYLCASSIISENDYGYTFGSGTRLTVV.

The chain recombines TRBV6-6 with TRBJ1-2; weak D call: TRBD1 (6 bases). The CDR3 spans 15 residues. Trimming stripped 4 bases from V and 0 bases from J, with 12 bases between. The germline CDR1 and CDR2 sequences are MNHNY and SVGAGI (reference sequence). CDR3 bases: TGTGCCAGCAGTTCAGACAGGAGCCCTAACTATGGCTACACCTTC. Protein product: CASSSDRSPNYGYTF.

The rearrangement joins TRBV19 to TRBJ1-4; a possible D gene is TRBD1 (6 bases). The ends were cut back, 6 bases at V and 10 bases at J, with 6 bases in the middle. Germline-derived CDR1 and CDR2 are LNHDA and SQIVND (reference sequence). This CDR3 has 10 amino acids. CDR3 sequence reads: CASRGGKLFF. DNA of the CDR3: TGTGCCAGTAGAGGGGGAAAACTGTTTTTT. Filled out from reference TRBV19 and TRBJ1-4, the complete variable domain reads DGGITQSPKYLFRKEGQNVTLSCEQNLNHDAMYWYRQDPGQGLRLIYYSQIVNDFQKGDIAEGYSVSREKKESFPLTVTSAQKNPTAFYLCASRGGKLFFGSGTQLSVL.

This clone was observed a few times. V and J are TRBV2 and TRBJ1-3; 7 positions match TRBD1. This CDR3 spans 14 amino acids. The germline gives CDR1 SNHLY, CDR2 FYNNEI. The ends lost 7 bases at V and 3 bases at J; junction bases unmatched: 6. The CDR3 coding sequence is TGTGCCAGCACCGGACAGGTGAATGGAAACACCATATATTTT. As protein: CASTGQVNGNTIYF.

This clone has only one observation. The genes are TRBV11-1 and TRBJ1-1; 7 nucleotides match TRBD1. The CDR3 runs to 14 residues. Germline V CDR1 and CDR2: SGHAT, FQDESV (reference sequence). Trimming removed 4 bases from V and 1 base from J; junction bases left unmatched: 3. The CDR3 sequence: CASSSRTGNTEAFF. The CDR3 bases are TGTGCCAGCAGCTCTCGGACAGGGAACACTGAAGCTTTCTTT.

The rearrangement joins TRBV15 to TRBJ1-1; D remains ambiguous. The CDR3 has 17 amino acids. The germline gives CDR1 LNHNV, CDR2 YYDKDF (reference sequence). V was shortened by 0 bases and J by 8 bases, with 22 bases between the two germline ends. CDR3 amino acids: CATSREDGYLREREAFF. CDR3 coding DNA: TGTGCCACCAGCAGAGAGGACGGCTACCTAAGGGAGCGGGAAGCTTTCTTT.

The chain employs TRBV30 and TRBJ2-7; 9 bases are shared with TRBD1. The CDR3 is 14 residues long. With V trimmed by 3 bases and J by 5 bases, 8 bases remained unmatched. Germline assignment: CDR1 GTSNPN and CDR2 SVGIG (reference sequence). CDR3 nucleotides: TGTGCCTGGAGGGCCGGGACAGGGCTCAACGAGCAGTACTTC. Translating gives CAWRAGTGLNEQYF. Filled out from reference TRBV30 and TRBJ2-7, the complete variable domain reads SQTIHQWPATLVQPVGSPLSLECTVEGTSNPNLYWYRQAAGRGLQLLFYSVGIGQISSEVPQNLSASRPQDRQFILSSKKLLLSDSGFYLCAWRAGTGLNEQYFGPGTRLTVT.

This clone was picked up one time. The chain employs TRBV3-1 (or the pseudogene TRBV3-2) and TRBJ2-1; D is possibly TRBD1 (6 bases). The ends were cut back, 2 bases at V and 5 bases at J, with 19 bases in the middle. Germline V gene data show CDR1 as LGHDT and CDR2 as YNNKEL (reference sequence). The CDR3 has 17 amino acids. In nucleotides, the CDR3 is TGTGCCAGCAGCCAATTCTGGGTGGACAGCAGCCACAATGAGCAGTTCTTC. Protein: CASSQFWVDSSHNEQFF.

This chain uses TRBV15 with TRBJ2-7; 9 bases are shared with TRBD1. V dropped 5 bases and J dropped 3; count of bases not matched to a gene: 2. The CDR3 sequence is 13 residues long. Germline CDR1 LNHNV, CDR2 YYDKDF (reference sequence). The CDR3 sequence is CATSPDRGYEQYF. Written as DNA, the CDR3 is TGTGCCACCAGCCCGGACAGGGGCTACGAGCAGTACTTC.

V is TRBV28 and J is TRBJ1-2; 7 nucleotides match TRBD1. Germline V CDR1 and CDR2: MDHEN, SYDVKM. The ends lost 6 bases at V and 4 bases at J; junction bases unmatched: 5. CDR3 length: 13 residues. The CDR3 DNA is TGTGCCAGCAGCAAACAGGGGTCCTATGGCTACACCTTC. Its translation: CASSKQGSYGYTF.

The chain couples TRBV2 to TRBJ1-1; no reliable D call. The CDR3 has 11 residues. Germline CDR1 reads SNHLY; CDR2 reads FYNNEI. V was shortened by 8 bases and J by 9 bases, with 13 bases between the two germline ends. The CDR3 loop is CASGWRNKAFF. CDR3 sequence (DNA): TGTGCCAGCGGTTGGCGGAACAAAGCTTTCTTT.

The V and J genes are TRBV6-6 and TRBJ1-3, with TRBD1 matching over 8 bases. Looked up from germline, CDR1 is MNHNY and CDR2 is SVGAGI (reference sequence). CDR3 length: 15 amino acids. With V trimmed by 6 bases and J by 0 bases, 4 bases remained unmatched. CDR3 loop: CASRKDRASGNTIYF. The CDR3 region has the DNA TGTGCCAGCAGGAAGGACAGGGCCTCTGGAAACACCATATATTTT.